These T cell receptor beta chains were read from a single sample in a study of shared clonotypes between healthy human individuals. Sequencing used immunoSEQ multiplex PCR; TCRdb keeps in-frame clones, though not all of them. Here the sample spans almost 700,000 clones, around 92% being singletons. Sequences were obtained from naive CD8+ T cells sorted from blood. The receptor set was obtained from a young man in good health. Both conserved end residues are part of each CDR3. The size of a clone is reported for some rows only, either as once, few or many, or as a class for expanded clones.

v_call	clone_size	j_call	cdr3_aa
TRBV11-2	NA	TRBJ2-7	CASSQGTSGSYWEQYF
TRBV7-3	NA	TRBJ1-2	CASSSEGGPWDSYGYTF
TRBV7-9	NA	TRBJ1-3	CASSRLGQGENTIYF
TRBV30	NA	TRBJ2-5	CAWSFVGTDPYF
TRBV7-2	NA	TRBJ2-3	CASSYQLAGGATDTQYF
TRBV6-1	once	TRBJ2-3	CASSEGVGGTDTQYF
TRBV9	NA	TRBJ1-1	CASSVEQVNTEAFF
TRBV19	NA	TRBJ1-1	CASRRQKSEAFF
TRBV7-9	NA	TRBJ2-3	CASSPPGGSTDTQYF
TRBV7-9	few	TRBJ2-7	CASSLGSYEQYF
TRBV29-1	NA	TRBJ2-1	CSATSRDRKARDEQFF
TRBV28	NA	TRBJ2-5	CASSPDGGLQETQYF
TRBV27	NA	TRBJ1-5	CASSLRMSNQPQHF
TRBV9	NA	TRBJ2-7	CASSAGQGGYEQYF
TRBV14	NA	TRBJ2-1	CASSQDFHSETYSYNEQFF
TRBV2	NA	TRBJ2-7	CASSVGTRASHEQYF
TRBV7-8	NA	TRBJ2-3	CASSWTSGRVSTDTQYF
TRBV29-1	NA	TRBJ2-7	CSGTSGISYEQYF
TRBV19	NA	TRBJ1-5	CASSTPTATLIPHF
TRBV7-9	NA	TRBJ2-1	CASSLGFEQFF
TRBV11-2	once	TRBJ2-5	CASSSSGLAGESETQYF
TRBV6-1	NA	TRBJ1-2	CASSEGASPYPYGYTF
TRBV10-2	NA	TRBJ2-7	CASSDWQQYF
TRBV19	NA	TRBJ2-1	CASSVVAGVIEQFF
TRBV29-1	NA	TRBJ2-7	CSVEDWASGTYEQYF
TRBV7-2	NA	TRBJ2-2	CASTGTSGSFTGELFF
TRBV28	NA	TRBJ2-7	CASSSTYEQYF
TRBV29-1	NA	TRBJ2-1	CSVVGLAELSSYNEQFF
TRBV27	NA	TRBJ2-7	CASSPLPPGEQYF
TRBV7-9	NA	TRBJ1-1	CASSPGDRVLARTEAFF
TRBV10-3	NA	TRBJ2-2	CAISDWGKKNTGELFF
TRBV4-1	NA	TRBJ2-5	CASSQDWDQETQYF
TRBV28	NA	TRBJ2-1	CASRRASSYNEQFF
TRBV18	NA	TRBJ2-5	CASQPVVEETQYF
TRBV5-1	NA	TRBJ2-7	CASSLTPDTPAYEQYF
TRBV4-1	NA	TRBJ2-1	CASSQDIGTGNEQFF
TRBV6-1	NA	TRBJ1-1	CAIIRDRIMNTEAFF
TRBV21-1	NA	TRBJ2-1	CASSKRREYINEQFF
TRBV19	NA	TRBJ2-7	CASSPARDITYEQYF
TRBV6-6	NA	TRBJ2-3	CASVLQPSTDTQYF